This T cell receptor beta chain was found in a study of blood T cell repertoires in COVID-19. Here immunoSEQ multiplex PCR was the method, and the copy in TCRdb shows in-frame clones only, minus some. The sample includes approximately 220,000 clones, approximately 90% seen only once; the top ten take approximately 3.8%. As to this clone: At the DNA level, this CDR3 is encoded by other sequences in the same sample as well.

The age range of participants was 18 to 89 years, with residence in fewer than 25 US areas. Germline CDR1 and CDR2: KGHDR and SFDVKD. V shed 10 bases, J shed 0 bases, and the junction held 3 bases outside the gene matches. This CDR3 spans 16 amino acids. The chain couples TRBV24-1 to TRBJ2-1; 15 bases align to TRBD2. This sequence was found in a woman aged 18-29 years in a cohort exposed to, infected with or recovered from COVID-19 (not recorded which). The sample taken for sequencing was PBMCs or T cells enriched from blood (not recorded which). The CDR3 bases are TGTGCCACAGGACTAGCGGGGGGGAGCTCCTACAATGAGCAGTTCTTC. Its translation is CATGLAGGSSYNEQFF.